Reported below is one T cell receptor (beta chain). The data were produced by immunoSEQ multiplex PCR, yet TCRdb's version contains in-frame clones alone and is incomplete. This repertoire shows over 130,000 clones, about 91% found once; its top ten account for 25% to 30%. This entry belongs to a study of blood T cell repertoires in COVID-19. The CDR3 loop spans 14 amino acids. Germline CDR1 is SGDLS and CDR2 is YYNGEE. J gave up 1 base and V 4 bases, and 5 bases lay outside the gene matches. The source is a human donor in a cohort sampled during active COVID-19. The chain joins TRBV9 to TRBJ2-7; 7 bases line up with TRBD1. Sequencing was performed on peripheral blood. Here the CDR3 reads CASSPTGNSYEQYF. The CDR3 DNA is TGTGCCAGCAGCCCGACAGGGAATTCCTACGAGCAGTACTTC. Complete variable domain (other parts from reference TRBV9 and TRBJ2-7): DSGVTQTPKHLITATGQRVTLRCSPRSGDLSVYWYQQSLDQGLQFLIQYYNGEERAKGNILERFSAQQFPDLHSELNLSSLELGDSALYFCASSPTGNSYEQYFGPGTRLTVT.